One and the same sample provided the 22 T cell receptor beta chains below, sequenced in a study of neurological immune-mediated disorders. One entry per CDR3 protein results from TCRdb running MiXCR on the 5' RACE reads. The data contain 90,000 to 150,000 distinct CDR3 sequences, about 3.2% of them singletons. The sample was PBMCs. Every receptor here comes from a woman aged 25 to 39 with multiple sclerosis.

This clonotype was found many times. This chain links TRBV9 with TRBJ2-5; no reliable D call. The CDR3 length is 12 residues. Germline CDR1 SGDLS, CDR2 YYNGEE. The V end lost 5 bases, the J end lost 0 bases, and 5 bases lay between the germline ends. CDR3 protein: CASSGYQETQYF. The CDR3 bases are TGTGCCAGCAGTGGTTACCAAGAGACCCAGTACTTC.

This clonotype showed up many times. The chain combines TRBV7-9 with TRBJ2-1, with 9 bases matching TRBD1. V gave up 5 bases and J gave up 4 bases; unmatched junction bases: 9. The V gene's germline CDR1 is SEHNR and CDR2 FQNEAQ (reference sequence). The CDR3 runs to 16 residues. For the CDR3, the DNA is TGTGCCAGCAGCCCGGGGACAGGGAGACGTTACAATGAGCAGTTCTTC. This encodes CASSPGTGRRYNEQFF. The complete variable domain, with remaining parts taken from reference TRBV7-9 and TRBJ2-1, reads DTGVSQNPRHKITKRGQNVTFRCDPISEHNRLYWYRQTLGQGPEFLTYFQNEAQLEKSRLLSDRFSAERPKGSFSTLEIQRTEQGDSAMYLCASSPGTGRRYNEQFFGPGTRLTVL.

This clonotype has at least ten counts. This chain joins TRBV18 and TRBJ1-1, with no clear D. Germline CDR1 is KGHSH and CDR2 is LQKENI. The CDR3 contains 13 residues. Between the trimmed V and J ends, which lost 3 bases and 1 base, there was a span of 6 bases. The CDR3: CASSPNGNTEAFF. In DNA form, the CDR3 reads TGTGCCAGCTCACCGAATGGGAACACTGAAGCTTTCTTT.

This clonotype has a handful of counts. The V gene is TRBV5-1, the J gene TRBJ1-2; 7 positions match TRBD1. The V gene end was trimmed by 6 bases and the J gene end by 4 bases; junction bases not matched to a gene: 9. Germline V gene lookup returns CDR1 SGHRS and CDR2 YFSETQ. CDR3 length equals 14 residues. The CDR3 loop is CASTPTGNGYGYTF. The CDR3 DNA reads TGCGCCAGCACCCCGACAGGGAATGGCTATGGCTACACCTTC.

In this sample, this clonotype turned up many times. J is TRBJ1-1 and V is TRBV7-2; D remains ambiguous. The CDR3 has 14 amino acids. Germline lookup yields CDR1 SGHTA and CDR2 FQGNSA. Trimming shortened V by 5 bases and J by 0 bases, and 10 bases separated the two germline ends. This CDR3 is CASSTSRVNTEAFF. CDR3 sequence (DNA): TGTGCCAGCAGCACCTCCCGGGTGAACACTGAAGCTTTCTTT.

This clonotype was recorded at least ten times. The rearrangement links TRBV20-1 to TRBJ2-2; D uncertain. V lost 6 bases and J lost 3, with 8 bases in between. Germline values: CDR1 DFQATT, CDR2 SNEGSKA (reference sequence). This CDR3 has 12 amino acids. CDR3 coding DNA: TGCAGTGCCCAGCCTGACACCGGGGAGCTGTTTTTT. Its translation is CSAQPDTGELFF.

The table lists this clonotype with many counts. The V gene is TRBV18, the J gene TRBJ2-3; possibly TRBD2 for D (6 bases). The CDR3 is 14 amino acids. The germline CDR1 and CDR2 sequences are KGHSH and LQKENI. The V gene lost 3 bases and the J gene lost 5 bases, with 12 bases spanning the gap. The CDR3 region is CASSPTGAEDTQYF. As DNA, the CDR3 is TGTGCCAGCTCACCGACGGGAGCGGAAGATACGCAGTATTTT.

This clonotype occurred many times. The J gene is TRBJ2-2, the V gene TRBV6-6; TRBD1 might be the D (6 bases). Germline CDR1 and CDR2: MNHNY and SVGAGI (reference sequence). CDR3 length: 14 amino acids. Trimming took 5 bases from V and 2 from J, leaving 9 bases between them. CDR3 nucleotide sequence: TGTGCCAGCAGTACCGGGACAAACACCGGGGAGCTGTTTTTT. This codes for CASSTGTNTGELFF.

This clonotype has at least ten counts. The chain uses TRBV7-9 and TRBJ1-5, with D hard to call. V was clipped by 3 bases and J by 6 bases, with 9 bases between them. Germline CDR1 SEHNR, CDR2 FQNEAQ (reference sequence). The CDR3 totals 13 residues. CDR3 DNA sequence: TGTGCCAGCAGCTTGGTTTTGGGTCAGCCCCAGCATTTT. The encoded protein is CASSLVLGQPQHF.

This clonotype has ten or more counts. The CDR3 sequence is CASSRTTANYEQYF. CDR3 sequence (DNA): TGTGCCAGCAGCCGGACGACAGCTAACTACGAGCAGTACTTC. The chain is built from TRBV5-5 and TRBJ2-7; TRBD1 might be the D (5 bases). Trimming took 4 bases from V and 3 from J, leaving 14 bases between them. Germline V gene lookup returns CDR1 SGHKS and CDR2 YYEKEE (reference sequence). There are 14 residues in the CDR3.

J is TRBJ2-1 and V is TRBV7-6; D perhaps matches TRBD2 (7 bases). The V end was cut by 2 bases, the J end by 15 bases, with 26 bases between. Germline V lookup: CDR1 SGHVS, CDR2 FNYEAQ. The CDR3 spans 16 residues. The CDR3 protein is CASSLIWGGLGGSLFF. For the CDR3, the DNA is TGTGCCAGCAGCTTAATCTGGGGGGGCCTTGGCGGGAGTTTGTTCTTC.

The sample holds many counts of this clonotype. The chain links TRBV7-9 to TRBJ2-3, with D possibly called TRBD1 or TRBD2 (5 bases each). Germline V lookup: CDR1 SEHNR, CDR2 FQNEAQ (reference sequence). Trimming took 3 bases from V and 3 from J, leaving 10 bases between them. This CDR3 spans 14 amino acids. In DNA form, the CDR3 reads TGTGCCAGCAGCTTGGGGGATATGACAGATACGCAGTATTTT. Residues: CASSLGDMTDTQYF.

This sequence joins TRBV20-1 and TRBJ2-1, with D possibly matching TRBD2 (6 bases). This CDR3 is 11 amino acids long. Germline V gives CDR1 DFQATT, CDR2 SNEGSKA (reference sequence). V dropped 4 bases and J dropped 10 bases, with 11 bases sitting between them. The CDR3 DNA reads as TGCAGTGCTAAACGCGGACTAGAGCAGTTCTTC. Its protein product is CSAKRGLEQFF.

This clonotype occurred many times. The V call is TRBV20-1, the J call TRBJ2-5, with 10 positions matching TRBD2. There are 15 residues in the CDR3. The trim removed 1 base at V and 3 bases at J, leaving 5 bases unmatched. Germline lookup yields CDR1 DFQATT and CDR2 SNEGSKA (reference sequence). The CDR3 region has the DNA TGCAGTGCTAGAGGAGCGGGGGGGAAGGAAGAGACCCAGTACTTC. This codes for CSARGAGGKEETQYF.

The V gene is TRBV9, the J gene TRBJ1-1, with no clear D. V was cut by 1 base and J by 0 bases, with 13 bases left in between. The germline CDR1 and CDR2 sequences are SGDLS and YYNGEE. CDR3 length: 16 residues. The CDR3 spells CASSVNEDGMNTEAFF. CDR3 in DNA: TGTGCCAGCAGCGTAAATGAGGACGGAATGAACACTGAAGCTTTCTTT.

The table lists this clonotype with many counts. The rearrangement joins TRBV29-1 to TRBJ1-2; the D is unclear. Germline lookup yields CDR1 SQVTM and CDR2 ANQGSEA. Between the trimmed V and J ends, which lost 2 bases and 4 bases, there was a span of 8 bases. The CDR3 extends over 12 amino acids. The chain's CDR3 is CSVEQSGYGYTF. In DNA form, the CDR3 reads TGCAGCGTTGAACAGAGCGGCTATGGCTACACCTTC. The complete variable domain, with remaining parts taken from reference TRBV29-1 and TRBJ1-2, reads SAVISQKPSRDICQRGTSLTIQCQVDSQVTMMFWYRQQPGQSLTLIATANQGSEATYESGFVIDKFPISRPNLTFSTLTVSNMSPEDSSIYLCSVEQSGYGYTFGSGTRLTVV.

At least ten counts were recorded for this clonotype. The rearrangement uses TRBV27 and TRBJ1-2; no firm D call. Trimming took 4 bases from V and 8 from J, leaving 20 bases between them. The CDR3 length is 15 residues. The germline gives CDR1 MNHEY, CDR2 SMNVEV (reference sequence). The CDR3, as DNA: TGTGCCAGCAGTTACCTCGGAGGCGGCCAGGAAGGCTACACCTTC. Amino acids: CASSYLGGGQEGYTF.

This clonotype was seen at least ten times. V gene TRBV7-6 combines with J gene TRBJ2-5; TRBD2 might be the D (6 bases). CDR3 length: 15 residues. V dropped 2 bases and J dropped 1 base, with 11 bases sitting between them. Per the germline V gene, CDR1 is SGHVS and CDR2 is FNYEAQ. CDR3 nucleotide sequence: TGTGCCAGCAGCTTACCAGCGGGCCTCCAAGAGACCCAGTACTTC. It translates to CASSLPAGLQETQYF.

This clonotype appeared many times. DNA of the CDR3: TGTGCCAGCAGTCCGCGGACAGGGGGCTATGGCTACACCTTC. This encodes CASSPRTGGYGYTF. The gene calls are TRBV12-3 or TRBV12-4 and TRBJ1-2, with TRBD1 matching 10 bases. With V trimmed by 5 bases and J by 4 bases, 4 bases remained unmatched. The CDR3 has 14 amino acids.

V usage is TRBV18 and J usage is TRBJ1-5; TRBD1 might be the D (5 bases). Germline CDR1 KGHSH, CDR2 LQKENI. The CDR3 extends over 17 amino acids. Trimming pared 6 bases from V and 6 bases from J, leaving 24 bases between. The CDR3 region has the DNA TGTGCCAGCTCCCAAACTAGGAGACAGAGGGGAATTCAGCCCCAGCATTTT. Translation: CASSQTRRQRGIQPQHF.

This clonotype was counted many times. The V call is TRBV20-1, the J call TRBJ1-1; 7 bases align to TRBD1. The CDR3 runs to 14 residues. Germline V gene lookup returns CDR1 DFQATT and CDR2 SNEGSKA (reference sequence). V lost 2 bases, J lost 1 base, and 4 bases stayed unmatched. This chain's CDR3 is CSARTGASNTEAFF. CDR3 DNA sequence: TGCAGTGCTAGAACAGGGGCATCGAACACTGAAGCTTTCTTT.

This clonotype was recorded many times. CDR3 in DNA: TGTGCCAGCAGTCGCGGGACTTGGACTGAAGCTTTCTTT. Residues: CASSRGTWTEAFF. The chain joins TRBV6-5 to TRBJ1-1; possibly TRBD1 for D (5 bases). Germline-derived CDR1 and CDR2 are MNHEY and SVGAGI. Trimming left V 5 bases short and J 5 bases short, with 12 bases between. The length of the CDR3 is 13 residues.